These T cell receptor beta chains were read from a single sample in a study of cytomegalovirus exposure and HLA in healthy donors. Clones were sequenced by immunoSEQ multiplex PCR, and TCRdb holds only the in-frame ones, with some missing. The sample consists of 150,000 to 200,000 clones, approximately 96% of them appearing once. Sequenced input: PBMCs. The receptors were gathered from a woman between 18 and 30 years old in good health and CMV-seronegative. Both conserved end residues are part of each CDR3. The order of the fields is CDR3 DNA, CDR3 protein, D gene, V gene, CDR3 length, clone size, J gene. D genes are given only for firm matches. Only part of the rows carry a size: once, few, many, or a class if the clone is expanded.

TGTGCCAGCAAGCTGGGACTGGACACCGGGGAGCTGTTTTTT,CASKLGLDTGELFF,NA,TRBV13,14,NA,TRBJ2-2
TGTGCCAGCAGCCTGGGGACAGCTGGTGGCTACACCTTC,CASSLGTAGGYTF,TRBD1,TRBV11-2,13,NA,TRBJ1-2
TGCGCCAGCAGCTTGTGGGGACAGGGATTTGAGACCCAGTACTTC,CASSLWGQGFETQYF,TRBD1,TRBV5-1,15,NA,TRBJ2-5
TGTGCCAGCTCACCAGGCGGACTAGCGGGGGGTCTGGGCACAGATACGCAGTATTTT,CASSPGGLAGGLGTDTQYF,TRBD2,TRBV18,19,NA,TRBJ2-3
TGTGCCAGCCGGGACAGGGTCAACAATGAGCAGTTCTTC,CASRDRVNNEQFF,TRBD1,TRBV6-5,13,NA,TRBJ2-1
TGTGCCAGCAGTGACAGGGAGGCTTCACCCCTCCACTTT,CASSDREASPLHF,NA,TRBV2,13,NA,TRBJ1-6
TGTGCCAGTAGTCAGGGTAACGAGCAGTACTTC,CASSQGNEQYF,NA,TRBV19,11,NA,TRBJ2-7
TGCGCCAGCAGCTTGCGGGTCAGCTCTGGGGCCAACGTCCTGACTTTC,CASSLRVSSGANVLTF,NA,TRBV5-1,16,NA,TRBJ2-6
TGTGCCAGCAGTCGAACCCACCCCACGAGTAACTATGGCTACACCTTC,CASSRTHPTSNYGYTF,NA,TRBV28,16,NA,TRBJ1-2
TGTGCCAGCAGCCAAGAAAAACTAGCGGCAGATACGCAGTATTTT,CASSQEKLAADTQYF,TRBD2,TRBV4-2,15,NA,TRBJ2-3
TGTGCCAGCAGCTACGGGACGGGACAGGGGAATCAGCCCCAGCATTTT,CASSYGTGQGNQPQHF,TRBD1,TRBV5-6,16,NA,TRBJ1-5
TGTGCCGGCAGGGGGCCTGGGGCCAACGTCCTGACTTTC,CAGRGPGANVLTF,TRBD1,TRBV19,13,NA,TRBJ2-6
TGTGCCAGCAGTGAGACAGGGAACACCGGGGAGCTGTTTTTT,CASSETGNTGELFF,NA,TRBV6-4,14,NA,TRBJ2-2
TGTGCCAGCGTTGGACAGGGCTTTGAAAAACTGTTTTTT,CASVGQGFEKLFF,TRBD1,TRBV7-9,13,NA,TRBJ1-4
TGTGCCAGTAGTCCCCCGGGGACTAGCGGGGGGGCGGGGCAGTTCTTC,CASSPPGTSGGAGQFF,TRBD2,TRBV19,16,NA,TRBJ2-1
TGCGCCAGCAGCCAAGATAGCCAGCTTCCCTCATCCTCCTATAATTCACCCCTCCACTTT,CASSQDSQLPSSSYNSPLHF,NA,TRBV4-3,20,NA,TRBJ1-6
TGTGCCAGTAGTCTCTCCCCAGATACGCAGTATTTT,CASSLSPDTQYF,NA,TRBV19,12,NA,TRBJ2-3
TGTGCCAGCAGCTTGAGGACTAGCGGGGGATCCTACGAGCAGTACTTC,CASSLRTSGGSYEQYF,TRBD2,TRBV5-6,16,NA,TRBJ2-7
TGTGCCAGTAAAGAGAGGAACACTGAAGCTTTCTTT,CASKERNTEAFF,NA,TRBV19,12,NA,TRBJ1-1
TGTGCCAGCAGCTTGATTCAGGGGCAGGGAGCTTTCTTT,CASSLIQGQGAFF,NA,TRBV5-6,13,NA,TRBJ1-1
TGTGCCAGCAGTCCTACGGGTTTGCTGACAGGCAGGGAGACCCAGTACTTC,CASSPTGLLTGRETQYF,NA,TRBV27,17,NA,TRBJ2-5
TGTGCCAGCAGTGACCAGGTGAACACTGAAGCTTTCTTT,CASSDQVNTEAFF,NA,TRBV2,13,NA,TRBJ1-1
TGCGCCAGCAGCCAAGATCCGGGACAGGGTTCGCGCGAGCAGTACTTC,CASSQDPGQGSREQYF,TRBD1,TRBV4-3,16,NA,TRBJ2-7
TGTGCCAGTGAACCGGGACAGGGTAATCAGCCCCAGCATTTT,CASEPGQGNQPQHF,TRBD1,TRBV19,14,NA,TRBJ1-5
TGTGCCAGCAGTGACTCTGGGGGGTCCAATGAGCAGTTCTTC,CASSDSGGSNEQFF,NA,TRBV6-4,14,NA,TRBJ2-1
TGCAGCGTTTATGGGACTAGCGGGGGGGCCTACGAGCAGTACTTC,CSVYGTSGGAYEQYF,TRBD2,TRBV29-1,15,NA,TRBJ2-7
TGTGCCTGGAGTGAACGGACATCCCTACAGCCCCAGCATTTT,CAWSERTSLQPQHF,NA,TRBV30,14,once,TRBJ1-5
TGTGCCAGCAGTCCCACAAGAGGGTCGAGCACCTACGAGCAGTACTTC,CASSPTRGSSTYEQYF,NA,TRBV27,16,NA,TRBJ2-7
TGTGCCAGCAGCGTGTTAGCGGGGGGGCTTGGTAATGAGCAGTTCTTC,CASSVLAGGLGNEQFF,TRBD2,TRBV5-4,16,NA,TRBJ2-1
TGTGCCAGCAAGCGGACAGTCTACAATGAGCAGTTCTTC,CASKRTVYNEQFF,NA,TRBV6-5,13,NA,TRBJ2-1
TGTGCCAGCAGGCGGGACAGGGGATTAACACCCCTCCACTTT,CASRRDRGLTPLHF,TRBD1,TRBV6-5,14,NA,TRBJ1-6
TGTGCCATTGGGACTAGCGGGGGTCTGGGGAATACGCAGTATTTT,CAIGTSGGLGNTQYF,TRBD2,TRBV5-4,15,once,TRBJ2-3
TGTGCCAGTAGTATGCGGGGGGCCCTTGGGACCGGGGAGCTGTTTTTT,CASSMRGALGTGELFF,TRBD2,TRBV19,16,NA,TRBJ2-2
TGCGCCAGCAGCCAAGAGGCTAGCGTTGGCAATGAGCAGTTCTTC,CASSQEASVGNEQFF,NA,TRBV4-3,15,NA,TRBJ2-1
TGTGCCTGGACTCCCCTCACGGGTCCCCCGTTCTCACCCCTCCACTTT,CAWTPLTGPPFSPLHF,NA,TRBV30,16,NA,TRBJ1-6
TGTGCCAGCACCCCCCAGCCGAGCGGTTACAATGAGCAGTTCTTC,CASTPQPSGYNEQFF,NA,TRBV7-2,15,once,TRBJ2-1
TGCGCCAGCAGCCAAGACGACACCTATAATTCACCCCTCCACTTT,CASSQDDTYNSPLHF,NA,TRBV4-1,15,once,TRBJ1-6
TGTGCCAGCAGACAGGCTTCCGCCAACTATGGCTACACCTTC,CASRQASANYGYTF,NA,TRBV6-6,14,once,TRBJ1-2
TGCAGCGGTAAAGAGGGGGCCGGGGACACTGAAGCTTTCTTT,CSGKEGAGDTEAFF,TRBD1,TRBV29-1,14,NA,TRBJ1-1
TGTGCCAGCAGCCCCCCGACACCCTTGAACACTGAAGCTTTCTTT,CASSPPTPLNTEAFF,NA,TRBV7-9,15,NA,TRBJ1-1
TGTGCCAGCAGTGTAACACACGCGAACACCGGGGAGCTGTTTTTT,CASSVTHANTGELFF,NA,TRBV6-1,15,NA,TRBJ2-2
TGCGCCAGCAGCTTGTTGGGACAGGCGGTCGAGACCCAGTACTTC,CASSLLGQAVETQYF,TRBD1,TRBV5-1,15,NA,TRBJ2-5
TGTGCCAGCAGCTTGGGACTCTTGCCCAATGATCAGCCCCAGCATTTT,CASSLGLLPNDQPQHF,NA,TRBV5-8,16,NA,TRBJ1-5
TGCGCCAGCAGACGCGCATTAGGGGTCGATGAAAAACTGTTTTTT,CASRRALGVDEKLFF,NA,TRBV5-1,15,once,TRBJ1-4